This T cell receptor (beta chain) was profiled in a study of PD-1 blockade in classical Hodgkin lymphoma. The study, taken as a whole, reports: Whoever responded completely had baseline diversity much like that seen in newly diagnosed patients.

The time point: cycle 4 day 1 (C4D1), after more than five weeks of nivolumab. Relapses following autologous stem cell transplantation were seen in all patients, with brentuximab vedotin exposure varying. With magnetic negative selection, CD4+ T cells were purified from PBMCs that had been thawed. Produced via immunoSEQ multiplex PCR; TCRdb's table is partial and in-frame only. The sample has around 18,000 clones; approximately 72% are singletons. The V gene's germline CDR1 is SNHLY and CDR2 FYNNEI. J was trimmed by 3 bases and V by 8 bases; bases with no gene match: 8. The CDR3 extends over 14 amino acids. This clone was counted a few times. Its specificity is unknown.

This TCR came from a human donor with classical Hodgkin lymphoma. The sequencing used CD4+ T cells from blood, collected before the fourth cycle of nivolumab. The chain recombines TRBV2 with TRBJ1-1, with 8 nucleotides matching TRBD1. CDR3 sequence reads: CASVRQGSDTEAFF. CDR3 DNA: TGTGCCAGCGTTAGACAGGGGAGTGACACTGAAGCTTTCTTT.